Each of the 23 T cell receptor beta chains below was sequenced from the same sample in a study of CD8+CD57+ T cells in acquired aplastic anemia. Genomic DNA constituted the template upon which TCR beta VDJ and CDR3 profiling was performed. TCRdb ran MiXCR on the reads and lists one entry per CDR3 protein. The repertoire holds over 150,000 distinct CDR3 sequences, with less than 65% as singletons. CD8+CD57+ cell expansion, shown by flow cytometry, had occurred in the patients selected for sequencing. The sequencing sample was made of sorted CD4+, CD8+, or CD8+CD57+ T cells (not recorded which) from PBMCs. Source of these receptors: a human donor with aplastic anemia.

The gene calls are TRBV20-1 and TRBJ2-7; D uncertain. Germline assignment: CDR1 DFQATT and CDR2 SNEGSKA (reference sequence). The V and J ends lost 7 bases and 2 bases respectively, with 15 bases between them. This CDR3 is 13 amino acids long. Here the CDR3 DNA reads TGCAGTGGCAGAGATCCCAGGACCTACGAGCAGTACTTC. It yields the protein CSGRDPRTYEQYF.

Details on this clonotype: A much larger clone lies a single base off, so this may be a read error. The J gene is TRBJ1-2, the V gene TRBV20-1; D is possibly TRBD1 (5 bases). Germline V CDR1 and CDR2: DFQATT, SNEGSKA (reference sequence). The CDR3 runs 17 residues. CDR3: CGARDPVRVFEVGGYTF. The CDR3 nucleotides are TGCGGTGCTAGAGATCCCGTCAGGGTGTTCGAGGTTGGTGGCTACACCTTC.

The chain joins TRBV2 to TRBJ1-6; D is unresolved. Germline V gene sequence: CDR1 SNHLY, CDR2 FYNNEI. The CDR3 is 15 residues long. Trimming took off 10 bases at V and 7 bases at J, with 20 bases between the two ends. CDR3 sequence reads: CAIRKGGEENSPLHF. The CDR3 nucleotides are TGTGCCATCAGAAAGGGAGGAGAGGAGAATTCACCCCTCCACTTT.

The chain recombines TRBV24-1 with TRBJ2-2; D gene ambiguous. CDR3 length equals 11 residues. Germline V gene lookup returns CDR1 KGHDR and CDR2 SFDVKD. The ends were cut back, 10 bases at V and 4 bases at J, with 6 bases in the middle. The CDR3 nucleotides read TGTGCCACAGCTGGCACCGGGGAGCTGTTTTTT. Encoded protein: CATAGTGELFF.

This clonotype appeared a few times. Here the CDR3 DNA reads TGCAGTGGTCGTGAGGTTAGCGGGGACTACGAGCAGTACTTC. As protein: CSGREVSGDYEQYF. V and J are TRBV20-1 and TRBJ2-7, with 8 bases matching TRBD2. The CDR3 consists of 14 residues. Germline V lookup: CDR1 DFQATT, CDR2 SNEGSKA (reference sequence). Trimming took 7 bases from V and 3 from J; bases not matched to a gene: 11.

V usage is TRBV4-1 and J usage is TRBJ2-7; D not certain. In germline, CDR1 is MGHRA, CDR2 YSYEKL. V was pared by 2 bases and J by 4 bases, with 15 bases between. The CDR3 is made up of 15 amino acids. CDR3 sequence (DNA): TGCGCCAGCAGCCAAAGCGAAACCAGGATTTACGAGCAGTACTTC. This codes for CASSQSETRIYEQYF.

The rearrangement joins TRBV10-3 to TRBJ1-2, with a tentative D call TRBD1 (5 bases). The CDR3 covers 13 residues. The germline gives CDR1 ENHRY, CDR2 SYGVKD. Deletions cut 4 bases from V and 1 base from J, with 7 bases between. The CDR3 is CAISVTVNYGYTF. The CDR3 bases are TGTGCCATCAGTGTGACAGTTAACTATGGCTACACCTTC.

V gene TRBV18 combines with J gene TRBJ2-1; 9 bases match TRBD1. Germline CDR1 and CDR2: KGHSH and LQKENI. The CDR3 length is 13 residues. Germline trimming cut 4 bases from V and 9 bases from J; bases unmatched to any gene: 4. In DNA form, the CDR3 reads TGTGCCAGCTCACGAACAGGGGGCCTTGAGCAGTTCTTC. Protein: CASSRTGGLEQFF.

V and J are TRBV7-9 and TRBJ2-3; D is unclear. V was shortened by 0 bases and J by 0 bases, with 13 bases between the two germline ends. Germline values: CDR1 SEHNR, CDR2 FQNEAQ (reference sequence). The CDR3 runs 17 residues. The CDR3 DNA reads TGTGCCAGCAGCTTAGCAGTGGGTTCTACTAGCACAGATACGCAGTATTTT. Amino acid sequence: CASSLAVGSTSTDTQYF.

The chain recombines TRBV9 with TRBJ2-6; tentatively, D is TRBD1 (6 bases). The CDR3 consists of 18 residues. The V end lost 1 base, the J end lost 0 bases, and 14 bases lay between the germline ends. Germline-derived CDR1 and CDR2 are SGDLS and YYNGEE. CDR3 nucleotide sequence: TGTGCCAGCAGCGTACAGGGTAGGGGACACTCTGGGGCCAACGTCCTGACTTTC. As protein: CASSVQGRGHSGANVLTF. The full variable domain, with the rest looked up from reference TRBV9 and TRBJ2-6, is DSGVTQTPKHLITATGQRVTLRCSPRSGDLSVYWYQQSLDQGLQFLIQYYNGEERAKGNILERFSAQQFPDLHSELNLSSLELGDSALYFCASSVQGRGHSGANVLTFGAGSRLTVL.

This chain connects TRBV2 to TRBJ2-7; D is tentatively TRBD1 or TRBD2 (5 bases each). This CDR3 has 15 amino acids. Trimming pared 10 bases from V and 2 bases from J, leaving 21 bases between. The germline gives CDR1 SNHLY, CDR2 FYNNEI. The CDR3 is CATPKNPGPPYEQYF. For the CDR3, the DNA is TGTGCCACCCCAAAGAATCCGGGGCCCCCCTACGAGCAGTACTTC.

The J gene is TRBJ1-2, the V gene TRBV7-2; D ambiguous. CDR3 size: 13 residues. Trimming left V 8 bases short and J 9 bases short, with 19 bases between. The V gene's germline CDR1 is SGHTA and CDR2 FQGNSA. The CDR3 loop reads CASADGEGLSYTF. DNA for the CDR3: TGTGCCAGCGCCGACGGGGAGGGCTTGAGCTACACCTTC.

The CDR3 is CASSLLGSGSETQYF. DNA of the CDR3: TGTGCCAGCAGCTTATTGGGTAGCGGGTCAGAGACCCAGTACTTC. This chain connects TRBV11-2 to TRBJ2-5, with TRBD2 matching 7 bases. V gave up 2 bases and J gave up 4 bases; unmatched junction bases: 7. Germline V lookup: CDR1 SGHAT, CDR2 FQNNGV. This CDR3 comprises 15 residues.

The V gene is TRBV29-1, the J gene TRBJ1-1; D is possibly TRBD1 (6 bases). V lost 7 bases to trimming and J lost 12 bases, with 24 bases between them. Germline-derived CDR1 and CDR2 are SQVTM and ANQGSEA. CDR3 size: 13 residues. This CDR3 reads CSAGTLRAPGTFF. Here the CDR3 DNA reads TGCAGCGCTGGGACACTGAGGGCGCCAGGGACTTTCTTT.

The CDR3 spells CAGGAGSGNEQFF. As DNA, the CDR3 is TGTGCCGGAGGGGCGGGAAGTGGGAATGAGCAGTTCTTC. V gene TRBV2 combines with J gene TRBJ2-1, with a weak D call TRBD2 (6 bases). In germline, CDR1 is SNHLY, CDR2 FYNNEI. Trimming removed 11 bases at V and 7 bases at J, with 18 bases between. CDR3 length equals 13 residues.

This chain connects TRBV7-9 to TRBJ1-2; D remains unclear. V lost 3 bases to trimming and J lost 6 bases, with 5 bases between them. The germline gives CDR1 SEHNR, CDR2 FQNEAQ (reference sequence). The CDR3 covers 11 residues. The DNA of the CDR3 is TGTGCCAGCAGCTTCCGAAATGGCTACACCTTC. It codes for CASSFRNGYTF.

CDR3 nucleotide sequence: TGTGCCAGTAGTATCGGACAGCACGGGGGGAAGCAGTACTTC. Residues: CASSIGQHGGKQYF. The V call is TRBV19, the J call TRBJ2-7; possible D gene TRBD2, 7 bases. The CDR3 covers 14 residues. Germline values: CDR1 LNHDA, CDR2 SQIVND (reference sequence). Trimming removed 3 bases from V and 8 bases from J, with 17 bases in between.

The chain couples TRBV9 to TRBJ2-7; TRBD1 or TRBD2 may be the D gene (5 bases each). Germline CDR1 and CDR2: SGDLS and YYNGEE. V gave up 4 bases and J gave up 4 bases, with 24 bases separating them. There are 17 residues in the CDR3. Written as DNA, the CDR3 is TGTGCCAGCAGCATTTGGGCGGGTGTGGGGGTCTCGTACGAGCAGTACTTC. It translates to CASSIWAGVGVSYEQYF.

V is TRBV29-1 and J is TRBJ2-7, with TRBD2 matching 8 bases. CDR3 size: 13 residues. Germline V gives CDR1 SQVTM, CDR2 ANQGSEA. V shed 6 bases, J shed 6 bases, and the junction held 10 bases outside the gene matches. Written as DNA, the CDR3 is TGCAGCGTCCACTCGGGTAGCGGGGTCGAGCAGTACTTC. This encodes CSVHSGSGVEQYF.

The chain recombines TRBV7-9 with TRBJ1-1; no firm D call. The CDR3 is 13 amino acids. Germline loops: CDR1 SEHNR, CDR2 FQNEAQ (reference sequence). V gave up 3 bases and J gave up 7 bases, with 12 bases separating them. The CDR3 DNA reads TGTGCCAGCAGCTTCTTCAGCGCAGATGAAGCTTTCTTT. Amino acid sequence: CASSFFSADEAFF.

V gene TRBV3-1 combines with J gene TRBJ2-2, with 8 positions matching TRBD2. Germline lookup yields CDR1 LGHDT and CDR2 YNNKEL (reference sequence). CDR3 size: 17 residues. Losses at the gene ends were 5 bases for V and 7 bases for J; bases not matched to a gene: 15. CDR3 sequence reads: CASSLVPGGVLRGELFF. CDR3 nucleotide sequence: TGTGCCAGCAGCTTAGTTCCGGGGGGGGTCCTTCGCGGGGAGCTGTTTTTT.

The chain is built from TRBV6-1 and TRBJ2-7; 7 bases agree with TRBD1. The ends lost 5 bases at V and 7 bases at J; junction bases unmatched: 8. The CDR3 contains 13 residues. Germline values: CDR1 MNHNS, CDR2 SASEGT. The DNA of the CDR3 is TGTGCCAGCAGTTTAAGACAGGGCTGGGAGCAGTACTTC. It translates to CASSLRQGWEQYF.

This sequence joins TRBV15 and TRBJ2-3, with D perhaps matching TRBD1 (6 bases). The V gene's germline CDR1 is LNHNV and CDR2 YYDKDF (reference sequence). This CDR3 comprises 14 residues. The V and J ends lost 8 bases and 0 bases respectively, with 12 bases between them. CDR3 DNA: TGTGCCACCCGACAGGACCCTAGCACAGATACGCAGTATTTT. This gives the protein CATRQDPSTDTQYF.